This record covers a single T cell receptor beta chain. The data are from a study of OX40 agonist ivuxolimab in advanced cancers. The CDR3 runs to 13 residues. V lost 4 bases and J lost 6, with 13 bases in between. Looked up from germline, CDR1 is MDHEN and CDR2 is SYDVKM. The data were produced by immunoSEQ multiplex PCR, yet TCRdb's version contains in-frame clones alone and is incomplete. The sample gives 60,000 to 70,000 clones, 70% to 90% of which show up once; approximately 1.4% is in the top ten. The receptor was isolated from an adult with an advanced solid tumor such as melanoma, head and neck, liver or kidney cancer. The V call is TRBV28, the J call TRBJ2-7, with no clear D. Here the sequenced sample was CD4+ or CD8+ T cells sorted from blood, taken in a trial of the OX40 agonist ivuxolimab. CDR3 protein: CASSSDPVGEQYF. The CDR3 coding sequence is TGTGCCAGCAGTTCCGACCCCGTCGGCGAGCAGTACTTC.